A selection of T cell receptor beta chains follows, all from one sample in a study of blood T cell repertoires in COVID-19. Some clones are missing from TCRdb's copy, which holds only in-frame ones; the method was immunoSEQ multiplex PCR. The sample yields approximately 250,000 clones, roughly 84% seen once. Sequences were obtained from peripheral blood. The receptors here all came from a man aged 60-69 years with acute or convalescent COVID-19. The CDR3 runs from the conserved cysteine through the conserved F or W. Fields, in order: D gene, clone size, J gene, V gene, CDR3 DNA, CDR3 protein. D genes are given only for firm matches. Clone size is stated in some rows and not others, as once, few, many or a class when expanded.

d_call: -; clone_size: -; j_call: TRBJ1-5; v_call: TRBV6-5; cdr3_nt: TGTGCCAGCAGAATAAACAGTAATAGCAATCAGCCCCAGCATTTT; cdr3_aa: CASRINSNSNQPQHF
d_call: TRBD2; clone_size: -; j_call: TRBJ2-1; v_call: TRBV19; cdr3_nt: TGTGCCAGTAGTGGAGGACTAGCGGGAGGGCGCTCCTACAATGAGCAGTTCTTC; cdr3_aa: CASSGGLAGGRSYNEQFF
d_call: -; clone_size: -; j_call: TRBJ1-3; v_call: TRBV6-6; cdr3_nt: TGTGCCAGCAGTTCCCAGACAACGACTGGAAACACCATATATTTT; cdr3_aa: CASSSQTTTGNTIYF
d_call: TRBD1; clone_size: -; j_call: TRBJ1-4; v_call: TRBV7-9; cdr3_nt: TGTGCCAGCAGCTCCGACAGGGGGAATGAAAAACTGTTTTTT; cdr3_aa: CASSSDRGNEKLFF
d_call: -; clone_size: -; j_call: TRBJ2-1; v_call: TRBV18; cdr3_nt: TGTGCCAGCTCACCGTTACTTTCCTCCTACAATGAGCAGTTCTTC; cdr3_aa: CASSPLLSSYNEQFF
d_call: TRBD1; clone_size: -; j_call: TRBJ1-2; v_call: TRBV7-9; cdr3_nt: TGTGCCAGCAGCGTCCGGGACAGGGGTGGCTATGGCTACACCTTC; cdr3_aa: CASSVRDRGGYGYTF
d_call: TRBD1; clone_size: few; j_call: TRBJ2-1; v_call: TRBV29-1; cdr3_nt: TGCAGCGTTCGGGGACAGGCTACCTACAATGAGCAGTTCTTC; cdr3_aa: CSVRGQATYNEQFF
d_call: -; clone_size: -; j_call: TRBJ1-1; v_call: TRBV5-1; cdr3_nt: TGCGCCAGCAGCTCGGCCGCAAGGGGTGGGACTGAAGCTTTCTTT; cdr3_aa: CASSSAARGGTEAFF
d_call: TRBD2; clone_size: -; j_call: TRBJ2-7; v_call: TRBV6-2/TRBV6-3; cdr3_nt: TGTGCCAGCAGTCCCGGGACTAGCGGGACCTACGAGCAGTACTTC; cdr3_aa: CASSPGTSGTYEQYF
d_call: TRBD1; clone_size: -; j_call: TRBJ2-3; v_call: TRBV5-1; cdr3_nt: TGCGCCAGCGGGACAGGCGGCACAGATACGCAGTATTTT; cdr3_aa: CASGTGGTDTQYF
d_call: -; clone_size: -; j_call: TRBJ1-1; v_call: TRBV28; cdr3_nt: TGTGCCAGCAGGCGGACCGGGAGTGAAGCTTTCTTT; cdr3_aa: CASRRTGSEAFF
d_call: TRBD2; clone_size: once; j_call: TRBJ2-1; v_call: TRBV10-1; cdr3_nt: TGCGCCAGCAGTTCTGTAGCGGGGGGTAACTACAATGAGCAGTTCTTC; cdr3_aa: CASSSVAGGNYNEQFF
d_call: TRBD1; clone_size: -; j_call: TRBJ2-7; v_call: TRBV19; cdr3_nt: TGTGCCAGTAGTATTTTACTCCCCGGGACAGACCTCTACGAGCAGTACTTC; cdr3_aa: CASSILLPGTDLYEQYF
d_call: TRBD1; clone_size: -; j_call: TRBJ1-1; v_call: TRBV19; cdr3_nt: TGTGCCAGTATTCGGCTTGGCAGGGGGGTGTTCAACACTGAAGCTTTCTTT; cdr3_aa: CASIRLGRGVFNTEAFF
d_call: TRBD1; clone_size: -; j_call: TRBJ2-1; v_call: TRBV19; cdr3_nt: TGTGCCAGTAGGTCGACAGGGGGGGGACGCAATGAGCAGTTCTTC; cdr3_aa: CASRSTGGGRNEQFF
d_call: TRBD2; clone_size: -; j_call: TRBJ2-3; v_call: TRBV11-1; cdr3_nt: TGTGCCAGCAGCTTCGGGGCGGGGGGTGCAGATACGCAGTATTTT; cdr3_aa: CASSFGAGGADTQYF
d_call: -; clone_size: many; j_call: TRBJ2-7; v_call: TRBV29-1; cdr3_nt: TGCAGCCCCCTTGAAAGCGGCTACTTC; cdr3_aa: CSPLESGYF
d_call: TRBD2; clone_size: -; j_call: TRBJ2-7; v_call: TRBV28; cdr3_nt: TGTGCCAGCAGGGTCCGGGGGGCCTACGAGCAGTACTTC; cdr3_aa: CASRVRGAYEQYF
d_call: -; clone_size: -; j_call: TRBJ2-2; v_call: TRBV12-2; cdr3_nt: TGTGCAAGTCGCTTAGATGAACTAGCGGGTTCCGGGGAGCTGTTTTTT; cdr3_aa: CASRLDELAGSGELFF
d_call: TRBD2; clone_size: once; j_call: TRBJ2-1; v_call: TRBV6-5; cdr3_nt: TGTGCCAGCAGAAGGACTAGCGGGACGCTCAATGAGCAGTTCTTC; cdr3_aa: CASRRTSGTLNEQFF
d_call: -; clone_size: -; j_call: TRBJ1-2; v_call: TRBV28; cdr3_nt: TGTGCCATCTATCGACAGCAGGATGGCTACACCTTC; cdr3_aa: CAIYRQQDGYTF
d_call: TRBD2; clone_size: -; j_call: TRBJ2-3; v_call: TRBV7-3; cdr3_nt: TGTGCCAGCACAAATAGCGGGCCCCCCCGGGATACGCAGTATTTT; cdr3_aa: CASTNSGPPRDTQYF
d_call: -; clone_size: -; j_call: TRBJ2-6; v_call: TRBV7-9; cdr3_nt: TGTGCCTCCTACTCTGGGGCCAACGTCCTGACTTTC; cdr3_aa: CASYSGANVLTF
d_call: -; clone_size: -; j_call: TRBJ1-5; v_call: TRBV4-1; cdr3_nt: TGCGCCAGCAGCCAAGGTGGTCCTGCGGACAATCAGCCCCAGCATTTT; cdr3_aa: CASSQGGPADNQPQHF
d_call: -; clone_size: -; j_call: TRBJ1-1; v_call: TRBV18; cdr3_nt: TGTGCCAGCTCACCATCAAGGGGGAACACTGAAGCTTTCTTT; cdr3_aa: CASSPSRGNTEAFF
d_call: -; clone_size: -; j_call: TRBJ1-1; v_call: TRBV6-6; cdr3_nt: TGTGCCAGCAGTTACCACAGTGTGAACACTGAAGCTTTCTTT; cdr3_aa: CASSYHSVNTEAFF
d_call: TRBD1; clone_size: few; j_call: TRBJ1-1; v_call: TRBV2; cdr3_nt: TGTGCCAGCAGTGGACAGGGGTTCACTGAAGCTTTCTTT; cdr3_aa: CASSGQGFTEAFF
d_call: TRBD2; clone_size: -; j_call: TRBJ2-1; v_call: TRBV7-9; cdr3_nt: TGTGCCAGCATCAAAGGGTTGGGAGGGAACAATGAGCAGTTCTTC; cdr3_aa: CASIKGLGGNNEQFF
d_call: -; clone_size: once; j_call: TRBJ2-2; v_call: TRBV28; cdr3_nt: TGTGCCAGCAGTCACGGGTCTCTCAGGGATCAGGCCGGGGAGCTGTTTTTT; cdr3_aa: CASSHGSLRDQAGELFF
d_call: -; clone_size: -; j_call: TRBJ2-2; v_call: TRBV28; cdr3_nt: TGTGCCAGCAGGACAGGGGGACTAGTTGGCACCGGGGAGCTGTTTTTT; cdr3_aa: CASRTGGLVGTGELFF
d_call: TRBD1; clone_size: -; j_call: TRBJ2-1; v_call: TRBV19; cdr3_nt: TGTGCCAGTAGTACTGGGACAGGGACGGTGTTCTTC; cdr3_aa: CASSTGTGTVFF
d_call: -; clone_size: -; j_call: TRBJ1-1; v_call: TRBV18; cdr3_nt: TGTGCCAGCTCACCCAAAACTACAGGGCCTCCTGAAGCTTTCTTT; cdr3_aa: CASSPKTTGPPEAFF
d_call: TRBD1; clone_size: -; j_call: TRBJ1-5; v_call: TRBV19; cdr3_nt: TGTGCCAGTAGTATACGGACAGGGCAGGGCAATCAGCCCCAGCATTTT; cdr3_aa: CASSIRTGQGNQPQHF
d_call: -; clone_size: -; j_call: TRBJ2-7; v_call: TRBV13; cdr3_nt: TGTGCCAGCAGCTTGCAGGGGAGCGGCTACGAGCAGTACTTC; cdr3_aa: CASSLQGSGYEQYF
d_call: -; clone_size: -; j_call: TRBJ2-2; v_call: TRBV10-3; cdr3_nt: TGTGCCATCAGACCGGGAGTTTACACCGGGGAGCTGTTTTTT; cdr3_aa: CAIRPGVYTGELFF
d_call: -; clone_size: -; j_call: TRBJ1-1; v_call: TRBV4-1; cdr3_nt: TGCGCCAGCAGCCGCACCCTAAGGTCGGGGGACACTGAAGCTTTCTTT; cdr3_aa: CASSRTLRSGDTEAFF
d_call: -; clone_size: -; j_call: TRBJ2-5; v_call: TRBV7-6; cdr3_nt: TGTGCCAGCAGCCCAGCCCCGGAGGGGAGGGAGACCCAGTACTTC; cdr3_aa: CASSPAPEGRETQYF
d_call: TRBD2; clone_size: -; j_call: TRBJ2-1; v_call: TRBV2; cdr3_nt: TGTGCCACTCTTCGGGGCCTGGGGAGGGCCGCTGAGCAGTTCTTC; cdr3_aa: CATLRGLGRAAEQFF
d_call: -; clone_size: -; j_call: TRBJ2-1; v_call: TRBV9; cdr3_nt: TGTGCCAGCGACCCTTCCGGAGGGGCCTCCTACAATGAGCAGTTCTTC; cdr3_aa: CASDPSGGASYNEQFF
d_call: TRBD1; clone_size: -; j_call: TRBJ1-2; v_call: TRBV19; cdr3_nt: TGTGCCAGTACCCTCCCAGGGACAGCAGATGGCTACACCTTC; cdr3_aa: CASTLPGTADGYTF
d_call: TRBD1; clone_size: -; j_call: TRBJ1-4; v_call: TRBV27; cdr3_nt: TGTGCCAGCAGTCCGAACTCGGACAGGCGGGGCGAAAAACTGTTTTTT; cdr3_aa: CASSPNSDRRGEKLFF
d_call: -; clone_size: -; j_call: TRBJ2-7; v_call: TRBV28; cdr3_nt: TGTGCCAGCAGGACGAGGCTGGTGTCGGGAGAGCAGTACTTC; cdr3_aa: CASRTRLVSGEQYF
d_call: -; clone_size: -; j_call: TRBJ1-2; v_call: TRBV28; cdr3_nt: TGTGCTAGCAGTTTATCTGCCAGGACAGATGGCTACACCTTC; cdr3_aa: CASSLSARTDGYTF
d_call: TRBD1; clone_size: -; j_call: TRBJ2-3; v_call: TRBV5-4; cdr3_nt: TGTGCCAGCACCCGTGAGACAGGGGCCACAGATACGCAGTATTTT; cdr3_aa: CASTRETGATDTQYF
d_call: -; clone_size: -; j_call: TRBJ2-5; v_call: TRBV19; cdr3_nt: TGTGCCAGTAGTGTGGGGCAGGGGTACCAAGAGACCCAGTACTTC; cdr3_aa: CASSVGQGYQETQYF
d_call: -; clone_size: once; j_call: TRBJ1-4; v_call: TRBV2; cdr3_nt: TGTGCCAGCAGTGGGACAGAGAAATCTGCAACTAATGAAAAACTGTTTTTT; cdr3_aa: CASSGTEKSATNEKLFF
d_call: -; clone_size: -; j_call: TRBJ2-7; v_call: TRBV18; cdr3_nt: TGTGCCAGCTCACGTCCGGGAGCCTACGAGCAGTACTTC; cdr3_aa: CASSRPGAYEQYF
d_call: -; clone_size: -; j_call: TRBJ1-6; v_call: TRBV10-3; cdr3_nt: TGTGCCATCAAGGGGGACCCTAATTCACCCCTCCACTTT; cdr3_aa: CAIKGDPNSPLHF
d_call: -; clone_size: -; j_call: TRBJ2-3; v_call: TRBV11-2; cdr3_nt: TGTGCCAGCAGCTTCGAAGGGGCCCCCCGTAGCACAGATACGCAGTATTTT; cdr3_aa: CASSFEGAPRSTDTQYF
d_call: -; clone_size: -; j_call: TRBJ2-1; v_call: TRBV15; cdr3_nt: TGTGCCACCAGCAGAGATGGGGAAGTCGGGGATGAGCAGTTCTTC; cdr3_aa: CATSRDGEVGDEQFF
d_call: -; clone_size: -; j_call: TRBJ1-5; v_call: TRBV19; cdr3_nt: TGTGCCTCCCGGGGGTCGGGACAGCCCCAGCATTTT; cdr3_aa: CASRGSGQPQHF
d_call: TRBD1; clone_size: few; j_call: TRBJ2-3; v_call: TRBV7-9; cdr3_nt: TGTGCCAGCAGCAGAAACAGGGGGGTCCACACAGATACGCAGTATTTT; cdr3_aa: CASSRNRGVHTDTQYF
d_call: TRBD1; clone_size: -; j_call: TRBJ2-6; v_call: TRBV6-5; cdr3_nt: TGTGCCAGCAGGCAGGGGGCATCGGGGGCCAACGTCCTGACTTTC; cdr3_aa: CASRQGASGANVLTF
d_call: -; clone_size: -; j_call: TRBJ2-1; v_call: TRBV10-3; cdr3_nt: TGTGCCACCTGGGGCACGCACCCTTCCCGCTACAATGAGCAGTTCTTC; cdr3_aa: CATWGTHPSRYNEQFF
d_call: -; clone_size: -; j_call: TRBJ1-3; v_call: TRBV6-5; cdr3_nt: TGTGCCAGCAGTTACGTGTCGGGTCCGGATGGAAACACCATATATTTT; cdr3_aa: CASSYVSGPDGNTIYF
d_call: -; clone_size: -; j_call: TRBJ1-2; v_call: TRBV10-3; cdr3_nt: TGTGCCATCCGCCAAGGGGGAGACTATGGCTACACCTTC; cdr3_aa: CAIRQGGDYGYTF
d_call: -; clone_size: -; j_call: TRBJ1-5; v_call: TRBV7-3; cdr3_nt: TGTGCCAGCAGTCTTAGTCGCAATCAGCCCCAGCATTTT; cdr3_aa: CASSLSRNQPQHF